These 16 T cell receptor beta chains came from one sample sequenced in a study of identifying expanded T cells in peripheral blood. Generated by immunoSEQ multiplex PCR, the TCRdb table keeps only in-frame clones and is missing some. The repertoire holds 80,000 to 95,000 clones, with around 88% as singletons. Sequences were obtained from blood. The receptor set was obtained from a person aged 18 to 70 in good health.

The rearrangement joins TRBV5-5 to TRBJ2-7; tentatively, D is TRBD2 (6 bases). The CDR3 is 15 amino acids. Germline assignment: CDR1 SGHKS and CDR2 YYEKEE (reference sequence). Trimming cost V 4 bases and J 6 bases, with 20 bases left between them. This CDR3 is CASSPTGTAFAEQYF. The CDR3 nucleotides are TGTGCCAGCAGCCCAACCGGGACTGCCTTCGCCGAGCAGTACTTC.

The V and J genes are TRBV5-1 and TRBJ2-7; D unresolved. V lost 0 bases and J 6 bases, leaving 10 bases between the germline ends. Looked up from germline, CDR1 is SGHRS and CDR2 is YFSETQ. The CDR3 extends over 13 amino acids. CDR3 sequence reads: CASSLVVSVEQYF. The CDR3 DNA follows: TGCGCCAGCAGCTTGGTGGTCAGTGTCGAGCAGTACTTC.

V is TRBV5-6 and J is TRBJ1-5; D remains ambiguous. The germline gives CDR1 SGHDT, CDR2 YYEEEE. This CDR3 is built from 15 residues. Trimming left V 0 bases short and J 2 bases short, with 9 bases between. The CDR3 nucleotides read TGTGCCAGCAGCTTGGGTAGGGCCGGCAATCAGCCCCAGCATTTT. Translating it yields CASSLGRAGNQPQHF.

This clone was observed a handful of times. The gene calls are TRBV2 and TRBJ1-6; the match to TRBD1 covers 12 bases. This CDR3 region has 16 residues. Per the germline V gene, CDR1 is SNHLY and CDR2 is FYNNEI. V lost 6 bases, J lost 8 bases, and 8 bases stayed unmatched. Here the CDR3 reads CASRTGQGARDSPLHF. The CDR3 DNA reads as TGTGCCAGCAGGACGGGACAGGGGGCGAGGGATTCACCCCTCCACTTT.

V usage is TRBV11-2 and J usage is TRBJ2-5; 7 bases map to TRBD1. With V trimmed by 0 bases and J by 2 bases, 3 bases remained unmatched. The CDR3 is made up of 15 amino acids. Germline CDR1 is SGHAT and CDR2 is FQNNGV. The CDR3 coding sequence is TGTGCCAGCAGCTTAGAGGGACAGAGACAAGAGACCCAGTACTTC. Translation gives CASSLEGQRQETQYF.

This clone was counted only a few times. The chain has TRBV13 and TRBJ2-3, with 14 bases fitting TRBD2. Losses at the gene ends were 3 bases for V and 3 bases for J; bases not matched to a gene: 2. The CDR3 length is 16 residues. Germline assignment: CDR1 PRHDT and CDR2 FYEKMQ (reference sequence). CDR3 bases: TGTGCCAGCAGCTTGGGACTAGCGGGAGTGACAGATACGCAGTATTTT. Protein product: CASSLGLAGVTDTQYF. Drawing the rest from reference TRBV13 and TRBJ2-3, the complete variable domain is AAGVIQSPRHLIKEKRETATLKCYPIPRHDTVYWYQQGPGQDPQFLISFYEKMQSDKGSIPDRFSAQQFSDYHSELNMSSLELGDSALYFCASSLGLAGVTDTQYFGPGTRLTVL.

J is TRBJ2-1 and V is TRBV28; perhaps D is TRBD1 or TRBD2 (5 bases each). The V end was cut by 4 bases, the J end by 5 bases, with 12 bases between. CDR1 and CDR2 from the germline V gene are MDHEN and SYDVKM. The CDR3 is made up of 14 amino acids. DNA of the CDR3: TGTGCCAGCAGTTCCGGGACGCTTCACAATGAGCAGTTCTTC. This encodes CASSSGTLHNEQFF. Combining the CDR3 with reference TRBV28 and TRBJ2-1 gives the whole variable domain DVKVTQSSRYLVKRTGEKVFLECVQDMDHENMFWYRQDPGLGLRLIYFSYDVKMKEKGDIPEGYSVSREKKERFSLILESASTNQTSMYLCASSSGTLHNEQFFGPGTRLTVL.

This chain uses TRBV30 with TRBJ1-2; D uncertain. The CDR3 extends over 12 amino acids. The V end was cut by 2 bases, the J end by 2 bases, with 6 bases between. Germline-derived CDR1 and CDR2 are GTSNPN and SVGIG (reference sequence). CDR3 amino acids: CAWSSDNYGYTF. As DNA, the CDR3 is TGTGCCTGGAGTTCAGACAACTATGGCTACACCTTC.

CDR3 coding DNA: TGTGCCAGCAGCTTAAGTCAGGGGACGACAGATACGCAGTATTTT. The encoded protein is CASSLSQGTTDTQYF. The rearrangement joins TRBV7-3 to TRBJ2-3; a possible D gene is TRBD1 (6 bases). The CDR3 is made up of 15 amino acids. V was trimmed by 1 base and J by 3 bases, leaving 11 bases between them. Germline V gives CDR1 SGHTA, CDR2 FQGTGA.

The chain has TRBV29-1 and TRBJ1-4; D possibly corresponds to TRBD1 (5 bases). The CDR3 contains 13 residues. Germline V gene sequence: CDR1 SQVTM, CDR2 ANQGSEA. Trimming pared 5 bases from V and 6 bases from J, leaving 13 bases between. CDR3 in amino acids: CSVPQGGDEKLFF. The CDR3 coding sequence is TGCAGCGTTCCCCAGGGAGGGGATGAAAAACTGTTTTTT.

This sequence joins TRBV2 and TRBJ2-7; 8 nucleotides agree with TRBD1. From germline, CDR1 is SNHLY and CDR2 FYNNEI. V shed 4 bases, J shed 3 bases, and the junction held 2 bases outside the gene matches. The CDR3 loop spans 13 amino acids. The CDR3: CASSGGTGYEQYF. CDR3 DNA: TGTGCCAGCAGTGGAGGGACAGGCTACGAGCAGTACTTC.

In nucleotides, the CDR3 is TGTGCCAGCAGTTTGGTGGCGATGAACACTGAAGCTTTCTTT. Its protein product is CASSLVAMNTEAFF. The chain has TRBV27 and TRBJ1-1; D remains unclear. V lost 3 bases and J 0 bases, leaving 8 bases between the germline ends. The CDR3 has 14 amino acids. Germline CDR1 reads MNHEY; CDR2 reads SMNVEV (reference sequence).

The chain links TRBV29-1 to TRBJ2-1; D not resolved. Per germline, CDR1 SQVTM and CDR2 ANQGSEA. CDR3 length: 16 residues. Deletions cut 8 bases from V and 1 base from J, with 21 bases between. The CDR3 DNA is TGCAGCTTCATCGCGGTTGACTCCCTATCCTACAATGAGCAGTTCTTC. Protein sequence: CSFIAVDSLSYNEQFF.

The chain is built from TRBV28 and TRBJ2-2; 8 nucleotides line up with TRBD1. The length of the CDR3 is 13 residues. The trim removed 10 bases at V and 4 bases at J, leaving 5 bases unmatched. Germline CDR1 MDHEN, CDR2 SYDVKM. The CDR3 protein is CATRDRFTGELFF. Here the CDR3 DNA reads TGTGCCACCCGGGACAGGTTCACCGGGGAGCTGTTTTTT. The full variable domain, with the rest looked up from reference TRBV28 and TRBJ2-2, is DVKVTQSSRYLVKRTGEKVFLECVQDMDHENMFWYRQDPGLGLRLIYFSYDVKMKEKGDIPEGYSVSREKKERFSLILESASTNQTSMYLCATRDRFTGELFFGEGSRLTVL.

The gene calls are TRBV28 and TRBJ1-6; D gene uncertain. V dropped 2 bases and J dropped 7 bases, with 9 bases sitting between them. From germline, CDR1 is MDHEN and CDR2 SYDVKM. The CDR3 spans 14 residues. DNA for the CDR3: TGTGCCAGCAGTTTAAGGGTGCCGAATTCACCCCTCCACTTT. As protein: CASSLRVPNSPLHF.

The rearrangement uses TRBV7-2 and TRBJ1-5; D not resolved. Per germline, CDR1 SGHTA and CDR2 FQGNSA. V dropped 1 base and J dropped 6 bases, with 13 bases sitting between them. The CDR3 length is 15 residues. CDR3 loop: CASSLGGVLSQPQHF. For the CDR3, the DNA is TGTGCCAGCAGCTTAGGTGGGGTGTTAAGTCAGCCCCAGCATTTT.